These T cell receptor beta chains were read from a single sample in a study of OX40 agonist ivuxolimab in advanced cancers. Clones were sequenced by immunoSEQ multiplex PCR, and TCRdb holds only the in-frame ones, with some missing. This table holds 70,000 to 100,000 clones, around 89% found once. Sequencing was performed on CD4+ or CD8+ T cells sorted from blood, taken in a trial of the OX40 agonist ivuxolimab. Receptors originate from an adult with an advanced solid tumor such as melanoma, head and neck, liver or kidney cancer. The CDR3 runs from the conserved cysteine through the conserved F or W. A D gene is named only where the DNA matches it firmly. For some rows the clone size is stated as once, few or many, or as a class when expanded; others skip it.

CDR3 DNA: TGCGCCAGCAGCACGCTCGGGCGGGAGAGGGAGACCCAGTACTTC; CDR3 protein: CASSTLGRERETQYF; V gene: TRBV5-1; clone size: -; D gene: TRBD2; J gene: TRBJ2-5; CDR3 length: 15
CDR3 DNA: TGTGCCAGCAGTGTGGCGGGAGAGGCCTACAATGAGCAGTTCTTC; CDR3 protein: CASSVAGEAYNEQFF; V gene: TRBV6-1; clone size: -; D gene: TRBD2; J gene: TRBJ2-1; CDR3 length: 15
CDR3 DNA: TGTGCCAGCAGCGGGCGGCTAGCGGGCCGCAATGAGCAGTTCTTC; CDR3 protein: CASSGRLAGRNEQFF; V gene: TRBV9; clone size: -; D gene: TRBD2; J gene: TRBJ2-1; CDR3 length: 15
CDR3 DNA: TGTGCCAGCAGCGCAGGGGGTACCGTCTATGGCTACACCTTC; CDR3 protein: CASSAGGTVYGYTF; V gene: TRBV25-1; clone size: -; D gene: TRBD1; J gene: TRBJ1-2; CDR3 length: 14
CDR3 DNA: TGTGCCAGCAGCGTAGCTTACCCCACAGATACGCAGTATTTT; CDR3 protein: CASSVAYPTDTQYF; V gene: TRBV9; clone size: -; D gene: -; J gene: TRBJ2-3; CDR3 length: 14
CDR3 DNA: TGTGCCAGCACCGAGACTAGCGGGCCTCTCAGCTCCTACGAGCAGTACTTC; CDR3 protein: CASTETSGPLSSYEQYF; V gene: TRBV2; clone size: -; D gene: TRBD2; J gene: TRBJ2-7; CDR3 length: 17
CDR3 DNA: TGTGCCAGCAGTTACCGGGGGGAGCCGAATGAAAAACTGTTTTTT; CDR3 protein: CASSYRGEPNEKLFF; V gene: TRBV6-6; clone size: -; D gene: -; J gene: TRBJ1-4; CDR3 length: 15
CDR3 DNA: TGTGCCAGCAGTGTGGTAGGGGACACTGAAGCTTTCTTT; CDR3 protein: CASSVVGDTEAFF; V gene: TRBV11-1; clone size: -; D gene: -; J gene: TRBJ1-1; CDR3 length: 13
CDR3 DNA: TGTGCCAGCAGCTTGCGGACAGGTAGCAATCAGCCCCAGCATTTT; CDR3 protein: CASSLRTGSNQPQHF; V gene: TRBV5-8; clone size: once; D gene: TRBD1; J gene: TRBJ1-5; CDR3 length: 15
CDR3 DNA: TGTGCCAGCAGCCACCTAGGACAGGGGGAGGACTATGGCTACACCTTC; CDR3 protein: CASSHLGQGEDYGYTF; V gene: TRBV4-2; clone size: -; D gene: TRBD1; J gene: TRBJ1-2; CDR3 length: 16
CDR3 DNA: TGTGCCTGGAGCTCGGAGCGGGAGGGCTACGAGCAGTACTTC; CDR3 protein: CAWSSEREGYEQYF; V gene: TRBV30; clone size: -; D gene: TRBD2; J gene: TRBJ2-7; CDR3 length: 14
CDR3 DNA: TGTGCCAGCAGCTTGAGCGTCGGACAGGGCATCACAGATACGCAGTATTTT; CDR3 protein: CASSLSVGQGITDTQYF; V gene: TRBV5-8; clone size: -; D gene: TRBD1; J gene: TRBJ2-3; CDR3 length: 17
CDR3 DNA: TGTGCCAGTAGTATCCTACAGGGTGATTCACCCCTCCACTTT; CDR3 protein: CASSILQGDSPLHF; V gene: TRBV19; clone size: -; D gene: -; J gene: TRBJ1-6; CDR3 length: 14
CDR3 DNA: TGTGCCAGCAGCTTAACCCCTTCCCGACAGATCTATGGCTACACCTTC; CDR3 protein: CASSLTPSRQIYGYTF; V gene: TRBV11-2; clone size: -; D gene: -; J gene: TRBJ1-2; CDR3 length: 16
CDR3 DNA: TGTGCCAGCAGCTCAACAAGGGCCACCAAGCCTGGGGCCAACGTCCTGACTTTC; CDR3 protein: CASSSTRATKPGANVLTF; V gene: TRBV28; clone size: -; D gene: -; J gene: TRBJ2-6; CDR3 length: 18
CDR3 DNA: TGTGCCTGGAAGGAGGGAGGGCCCACTAGCACAGATACGCAGTATTTT; CDR3 protein: CAWKEGGPTSTDTQYF; V gene: TRBV30; clone size: -; D gene: TRBD2; J gene: TRBJ2-3; CDR3 length: 16
CDR3 DNA: TGTGCCAGCAGTCTAGAAGGGGACACTGAAGCTTTCTTT; CDR3 protein: CASSLEGDTEAFF; V gene: TRBV7-2; clone size: -; D gene: -; J gene: TRBJ1-1; CDR3 length: 13
CDR3 DNA: TGTGCCAGCAGCGTAGTTGGGGCGGGAAGCTCTGGGGCCAACGTCCTGACTTTC; CDR3 protein: CASSVVGAGSSGANVLTF; V gene: TRBV9; clone size: -; D gene: -; J gene: TRBJ2-6; CDR3 length: 18
CDR3 DNA: TGTGCCAGTCACCCCCCCCTCGATTCACACACCGGGGAGCTGTTTTTT; CDR3 protein: CASHPPLDSHTGELFF; V gene: TRBV5-4; clone size: -; D gene: -; J gene: TRBJ2-2; CDR3 length: 16
CDR3 DNA: TGCGCCAGCAGTGCCGGGGCCTCTGGCCACGAGCAGTACTTC; CDR3 protein: CASSAGASGHEQYF; V gene: TRBV10-1; clone size: -; D gene: -; J gene: TRBJ2-7; CDR3 length: 14
CDR3 DNA: TGCGCCAGCAGCCAATCCCCGGGACTAGCTTACGAGCAGTACTTC; CDR3 protein: CASSQSPGLAYEQYF; V gene: TRBV4-1; clone size: -; D gene: TRBD2; J gene: TRBJ2-7; CDR3 length: 15
CDR3 DNA: TGTGCCAGCTCACAGGGCTACGAGCAGTACTTC; CDR3 protein: CASSQGYEQYF; V gene: TRBV18; clone size: -; D gene: -; J gene: TRBJ2-7; CDR3 length: 11
CDR3 DNA: TGTGCCAGTAGTATCAGGATAGTAGGGGAGCTGTTTTTT; CDR3 protein: CASSIRIVGELFF; V gene: TRBV19; clone size: -; D gene: -; J gene: TRBJ2-2; CDR3 length: 13
CDR3 DNA: TGTGCCAGCAGTGAATTAAGGACAGACTCTCCGGGGCACTATGGCTACACCTTC; CDR3 protein: CASSELRTDSPGHYGYTF; V gene: TRBV25-1; clone size: -; D gene: -; J gene: TRBJ1-2; CDR3 length: 18
CDR3 DNA: TGCAGCGTTGAGAGGGACTTCTCCTACAATGAGCAGTTCTTC; CDR3 protein: CSVERDFSYNEQFF; V gene: TRBV29-1; clone size: -; D gene: -; J gene: TRBJ2-1; CDR3 length: 14
CDR3 DNA: TGTGCCAGCAGCCCCCTCTTCACAGATACGCAGTATTTT; CDR3 protein: CASSPLFTDTQYF; V gene: TRBV28; clone size: -; D gene: -; J gene: TRBJ2-3; CDR3 length: 13
CDR3 DNA: TGTGCCAGCAGCTTAGATCCGCGGGACAGCTTCTATGGCTACACCTTC; CDR3 protein: CASSLDPRDSFYGYTF; V gene: TRBV11-3; clone size: -; D gene: TRBD1; J gene: TRBJ1-2; CDR3 length: 16
CDR3 DNA: TGTGCCAGCAGTTTAAGCGACAGGGCGAGCTACGAGCAGTACTTC; CDR3 protein: CASSLSDRASYEQYF; V gene: TRBV27; clone size: few; D gene: TRBD1; J gene: TRBJ2-7; CDR3 length: 15
CDR3 DNA: TGTGCCAGCAGCTTTAGTTACCAGGGGGGCAACTATGGCTACACCTTC; CDR3 protein: CASSFSYQGGNYGYTF; V gene: TRBV5-5; clone size: -; D gene: TRBD1; J gene: TRBJ1-2; CDR3 length: 16
CDR3 DNA: TGTGCCAGCAGCTTAGACAGGAATGGCTACACCTTC; CDR3 protein: CASSLDRNGYTF; V gene: TRBV11-3; clone size: -; D gene: -; J gene: TRBJ1-2; CDR3 length: 12
CDR3 DNA: TGTGCCAGCAGAACGGGGGACTCTGGAAACACCATATATTTT; CDR3 protein: CASRTGDSGNTIYF; V gene: TRBV7-8; clone size: -; D gene: -; J gene: TRBJ1-3; CDR3 length: 14
CDR3 DNA: TGTGCCAGCAAAGGGAACACCGGGGAGCTGTTTTTT; CDR3 protein: CASKGNTGELFF; V gene: TRBV25-1; clone size: -; D gene: -; J gene: TRBJ2-2; CDR3 length: 12
CDR3 DNA: TGCAGTGTCGGACGGACCATCGAGCAGTACTTC; CDR3 protein: CSVGRTIEQYF; V gene: TRBV20-1; clone size: -; D gene: -; J gene: TRBJ2-7; CDR3 length: 11
CDR3 DNA: TGCAGCCCCGACGGGGTCTCTGGGGCCAACGTCCTGACTTTC; CDR3 protein: CSPDGVSGANVLTF; V gene: TRBV29-1; clone size: -; D gene: -; J gene: TRBJ2-6; CDR3 length: 14
CDR3 DNA: TGTGCCAGCTCACTCCAAGAGACCCAGTACTTC; CDR3 protein: CASSLQETQYF; V gene: TRBV18; clone size: -; D gene: -; J gene: TRBJ2-5; CDR3 length: 11
CDR3 DNA: TGTGCCAGCAGCGTGGGAGACGATTACAATGAGCAGTTCTTC; CDR3 protein: CASSVGDDYNEQFF; V gene: TRBV9; clone size: few; D gene: -; J gene: TRBJ2-1; CDR3 length: 14
CDR3 DNA: TGTGCCAGCAGCCAGGGAGATCAGCCCCAGCATTTT; CDR3 protein: CASSQGDQPQHF; V gene: TRBV7-9; clone size: -; D gene: -; J gene: TRBJ1-5; CDR3 length: 12
CDR3 DNA: TGCGCCAGCAGCCATCGAGCAGGGATCCAAGAGACCCAGTACTTC; CDR3 protein: CASSHRAGIQETQYF; V gene: TRBV4-1; clone size: few; D gene: -; J gene: TRBJ2-5; CDR3 length: 15
CDR3 DNA: TGTGCCAGCTCACCACCTGAGTCGGGAGCCTACGAGCAGTACTTC; CDR3 protein: CASSPPESGAYEQYF; V gene: TRBV18; clone size: -; D gene: -; J gene: TRBJ2-7; CDR3 length: 15
CDR3 DNA: TGTGCCAGCAGCCAAGACCCCAGGGTGAGATACAATGAGCAGTTCTTC; CDR3 protein: CASSQDPRVRYNEQFF; V gene: TRBV14; clone size: once; D gene: -; J gene: TRBJ2-1; CDR3 length: 16
CDR3 DNA: TGTGCCAGCAGCTTAGGCATAGGGCAGGGAGACAGGGGACTTCGGGAGCAGTACTTC; CDR3 protein: CASSLGIGQGDRGLREQYF; V gene: TRBV13; clone size: -; D gene: TRBD1; J gene: TRBJ2-7; CDR3 length: 19
CDR3 DNA: TGCAGCGTTGGTAGTCCCGCGGAGGAGTATGGCTACACCTTC; CDR3 protein: CSVGSPAEEYGYTF; V gene: TRBV29-1; clone size: -; D gene: -; J gene: TRBJ1-2; CDR3 length: 14
CDR3 DNA: TGTGCCAGCAGCTTACTTACAGGGGTTCCCTACGAGCAGTACTTC; CDR3 protein: CASSLLTGVPYEQYF; V gene: TRBV7-3; clone size: -; D gene: TRBD1; J gene: TRBJ2-7; CDR3 length: 15
CDR3 DNA: TGTGCCAGCAGTTTAGGGTTGGGGGATTTTAGGGGCTACACCTTC; CDR3 protein: CASSLGLGDFRGYTF; V gene: TRBV27; clone size: -; D gene: -; J gene: TRBJ1-2; CDR3 length: 15
CDR3 DNA: TGTGCCAGCAACGGACTAGCGGGAAAAGGGACCCAGTACTTC; CDR3 protein: CASNGLAGKGTQYF; V gene: TRBV11-2; clone size: once; D gene: TRBD2; J gene: TRBJ2-5; CDR3 length: 14
CDR3 DNA: TGTGCCAGCTCCCTATCCTTCGGGCTAGATCATGAGCAGTTCTTC; CDR3 protein: CASSLSFGLDHEQFF; V gene: TRBV18; clone size: -; D gene: -; J gene: TRBJ2-1; CDR3 length: 15
CDR3 DNA: TGTGCCAGCAAGTCTTGGGACAGTACAGACGCGAACACCGGGGAGCTGTTTTTT; CDR3 protein: CASKSWDSTDANTGELFF; V gene: TRBV14; clone size: -; D gene: TRBD1; J gene: TRBJ2-2; CDR3 length: 18